This T cell receptor (beta chain) was identified during a study of T cells expressing NK-cell markers. Study overall: The authors sequenced eight donors, of whom seven were HCMV-seropositive and one was seronegative.

Study-wide results and caveats: Of CD8+ T cells, about 1.0-8% belonged to dominant NKG2C+ clonotypes in roughly 6 donors.

Following a re-call of the 5' RACE reads, TCRdb has one entry per CDR3 protein and lacks DNA. The specimen's table records about 260,000 distinct CDR3 sequences. Comments on this clonotype: The antigen remains undetermined.

Germline V gene lookup returns CDR1 SGHRS and CDR2 YFSETQ. This CDR3 spans 17 amino acids. Sequencing was carried out using blood T cells: a sorted CD56 or NKG2C T cell subset, CD4+ or CD8+ T cells, or bulk PBMC T cells (not recorded which). V usage is TRBV5-1 and J usage is TRBJ2-1; TCRdb's D gene call, TRBD1, goes unchecked for lack of DNA. The source of this sequence is a man aged 18-30 years in good health. CDR3 loop: CASSARTALGPYNEQFF.